This entry is about one TCR beta chain. Its cognate antigen is unknown. This CDR3 comprises 14 residues. Looked up from germline, CDR1 is KGHSH and CDR2 is LQKENI. Trimming at V came to 3 bases and at J to 6 bases, leaving 4 bases not matched to a gene. The data belong to a study of T cell responses to AZD1222 COVID-19 vaccine. Study summary: Investigators merged groups given second doses at roughly 4 or roughly 12 weeks.

The table came from immunoSEQ multiplex PCR; TCRdb's copy has only in-frame clones and leaves some out. The sample comprises just over 150,000 clones, 90% of which are singletons, and less than 2% rests with the top ten. Study-level points and caveats: Spike-specific TCR breadth and depth grew following two AZD1222 doses. It should be noted that donors were predominantly white British and more often female, and clonal diversity was possibly underestimated. Spike was spanned by vaccine-associated CD4 TCRs, which were dominant at 160-218 and 743-854.

The receptor was isolated from an adult in good health. Material: peripheral blood, obtained on day 0 of AZD1222 vaccination. The V gene is TRBV18, the J gene TRBJ1-5; TRBD1 aligns across 8 bases. The CDR3 protein is CASSPADRGQPQHF. The CDR3 DNA follows: TGTGCCAGCTCACCTGCCGACAGGGGTCAGCCCCAGCATTTT.